This T cell receptor (beta chain) was observed in a study of identical twins. Germline values: CDR1 SGHVS, CDR2 FNYEAQ. This CDR3 has 15 amino acids. Trimming took 3 bases from V and 1 from J; bases not matched to a gene: 5. A few counts support this clonotype. TCRdb passed the 5' RACE reads through MiXCR, listing each CDR3 protein once. In the table there are around 290,000 distinct CDR3 sequences, roughly 9% of which are singletons. The same sample was also used in a study of yellow fever vaccine responses in identical twins.

The chain is built from TRBV7-6 and TRBJ2-7; 8 nucleotides match TRBD1. The clonotype originates from a woman aged 18-29 years in good health. The sequenced sample was CD8+ T cells sorted from blood. CDR3 region: CASSFSQGVSYEQYF. The CDR3 DNA reads as TGTGCCAGCAGCTTTTCACAGGGGGTTTCCTACGAGCAGTACTTC.